This TCR beta chain was obtained from a study of radiotherapy plus CTLA-4 blockade in lung cancer. CTLA-4 blockade using ipilimumab, together with focal radiation, was received by patients with chemo-refractory metastatic non-small-cell lung cancer. This clone was observed a few times. Profiling relied on immunoSEQ multiplex PCR, and the TCRdb table lists in-frame clones only, not all of them. Seen here are about 60,000 clones, around 68% observed once, and the top ten hold about 8.3%. V lost 1 base to trimming and J lost 2 bases; unmatched junction nucleotides: 5. The germline CDR1 and CDR2 sequences are SEHNR and FQNEAQ (reference sequence). This CDR3 contains 15 residues.

The receptor comes from a human donor with non-small cell lung cancer whose response to radiotherapy plus ipilimumab could not be evaluated. Specimen: peripheral blood, collected from a patient treated with radiotherapy plus ipilimumab. J is TRBJ2-7 and V is TRBV7-9; 7 bases align to TRBD1. This CDR3 reads CASSLGRTGAYEQYF. The CDR3 nucleotides are TGTGCCAGCAGCTTAGGGAGAACAGGGGCCTACGAGCAGTACTTC.